Listed below are T cell receptor beta chains from one sample, sequenced in a study of Ad26.COV2.S vaccination and SARS-CoV-2 variants. Clones were read by immunoSEQ multiplex PCR, and TCRdb kept only the in-frame ones, dropping some. Found here are about 87,000 clones, under 90% of them singletons; the top ten hold approximately 15%. This material consisted of peripheral blood, taken after recovery from COVID-19. These receptors all come from a human donor who had recovered from COVID-19. The CDR3 runs from the conserved cysteine through the conserved F or W. A D gene is named only where the DNA matches it firmly. The listing skips clone size in some rows; elsewhere it reads once, few, many or a size class.

V	size	length	D	J	CDR3	DNA
TRBV27	NA	16	NA	TRBJ2-1	CASRLSSGPTYNEQFF	TGTGCCAGCAGACTAAGCTCGGGACCTACCTACAATGAGCAGTTCTTC
TRBV5-5	NA	18	NA	TRBJ2-7	CASSLKGGRPSGTYEQYF	TGTGCCAGCAGCTTGAAAGGGGGACGGCCTAGCGGCACCTACGAGCAGTACTTC
TRBV4-3	NA	15	NA	TRBJ2-7	CASSQDTGRFYEQYF	TGCGCCAGCAGCCAAGACACAGGGAGGTTCTACGAGCAGTACTTC
TRBV13	NA	20	TRBD2	TRBJ2-2	CASSLFVGLAGGRNTGELFF	TGTGCCAGCAGCTTATTTGTCGGACTAGCGGGAGGGCGGAACACCGGGGAGCTGTTTTTT
TRBV7-2	NA	14	NA	TRBJ1-4	CASSLDPTNEKLFF	TGTGCCAGCAGCTTAGATCCAACTAATGAAAAACTGTTTTTT
TRBV7-3	NA	14	NA	TRBJ2-3	CASSLGAESDTQYF	TGTGCCAGCAGCTTAGGAGCGGAGTCAGATACGCAGTATTTT
TRBV6-2/TRBV6-3	few	16	TRBD1	TRBJ2-7	CASSFPGDRDSYEQYF	TGTGCCAGCAGTTTTCCTGGGGACAGAGATTCCTACGAGCAGTACTTC
TRBV27	few	18	NA	TRBJ2-3	CASKPRGGRGSPADTQYF	TGTGCCAGCAAACCAAGGGGGGGCAGGGGGTCGCCGGCGGATACGCAGTATTTT
TRBV3-1/TRBV3-2	NA	14	TRBD1	TRBJ2-5	CASSQRDSQETQYF	TGTGCCAGCAGCCAACGGGACAGCCAAGAGACCCAGTACTTC
TRBV4-3	few	13	NA	TRBJ2-3	CASSPTAGNTQYF	TGCGCCAGCAGCCCGACAGCTGGGAATACGCAGTATTTT
TRBV5-4	NA	11	NA	TRBJ2-3	CASSFTDTQYF	TGTGCCAGCAGCTTCACAGATACGCAGTATTTT
TRBV6-5	few	13	TRBD2	TRBJ2-7	CASRAGFSHEQYF	TGTGCCAGCAGAGCGGGATTTTCCCACGAGCAGTACTTC
TRBV7-2	once	18	NA	TRBJ2-3	CASSFSEAFGTSTDTQYF	TGTGCCAGCAGCTTTAGTGAGGCATTTGGGACTAGCACAGATACGCAGTATTTT
TRBV28	NA	17	TRBD1	TRBJ1-2	CASSAPDRGLANYGYTF	TGTGCCAGCAGTGCCCCAGACAGGGGGCTGGCTAACTATGGCTACACCTTC
TRBV4-1	NA	15	NA	TRBJ1-5	CASSQDTSSNQPQHF	TGCGCCAGCAGCCAAGATACGTCCAGCAATCAGCCCCAGCATTTT
TRBV28	NA	19	NA	TRBJ2-6	CASSLRQGRRRTGANVLTF	TGTGCCAGCAGTTTGAGGCAGGGGCGTCGTAGGACTGGGGCCAACGTCCTGACTTTC
TRBV5-1	NA	11	NA	TRBJ1-1	CASSLDTEAFF	TGCGCCAGCAGCTTGGACACTGAAGCTTTCTTT
TRBV28	few	13	NA	TRBJ1-2	CASRSAGSYGYTF	TGTGCCAGCCGTTCGGCGGGGAGCTATGGCTACACCTTC
TRBV7-9	NA	16	TRBD2	TRBJ2-7	CASSSRRLAGSYEQYF	TGTGCCAGCAGCTCCCGGAGACTAGCGGGATCCTACGAGCAGTACTTC
TRBV9	NA	17	TRBD1	TRBJ2-2	CASSVARQGANNGELFF	TGTGCCAGCAGCGTAGCGCGACAGGGGGCCAATAACGGGGAGCTGTTTTTT
TRBV4-1	NA	16	TRBD1	TRBJ2-3	CASSLRRDREGDTQYF	TGCGCCAGCAGCCTCCGACGGGACAGGGAGGGAGATACGCAGTATTTT
TRBV7-2	NA	15	NA	TRBJ2-7	CASSLIQTISYEQYF	TGTGCCAGCAGCTTAATACAGACGATATCCTACGAGCAGTACTTC
TRBV5-1	NA	14	NA	TRBJ1-2	CASSREEDRYGYTF	TGCGCCAGCAGCCGGGAGGAAGATCGGTATGGCTACACCTTC
TRBV7-2	few	12	NA	TRBJ2-2	CARVDNTGELFF	TGTGCCAGGGTGGATAACACCGGGGAGCTGTTTTTT
TRBV28	few	16	TRBD2	TRBJ2-2	CASSFGLAGATGELFF	TGTGCCAGCAGTTTTGGGCTAGCGGGAGCGACCGGGGAGCTGTTTTTT
TRBV7-9	NA	14	TRBD1	TRBJ2-7	CASSPKGQGFEQYF	TGTGCCAGCAGCCCCAAGGGACAGGGATTCGAGCAGTACTTC
TRBV5-1	once	15	TRBD2	TRBJ2-2	CASSGGESSTGELFF	TGCGCCAGCAGCGGGGGGGAGAGCAGCACCGGGGAGCTGTTTTTT
TRBV5-1	NA	13	NA	TRBJ2-7	CASSLLGTYEQYF	TGCGCCAGCAGCTTGTTGGGGACCTACGAGCAGTACTTC
TRBV12-3/TRBV12-4	NA	12	NA	TRBJ1-5	CASSFHGQSQHF	TGTGCCAGCAGTTTTCACGGGCAGTCCCAGCATTTT
TRBV9	NA	16	NA	TRBJ2-1	CASSVGTAANHNEQFF	TGTGCCAGCAGCGTAGGGACTGCGGCCAATCACAATGAGCAGTTCTTC
TRBV7-9	once	13	NA	TRBJ2-7	CASSLENPYEQYF	TGTGCCAGCAGCTTAGAGAACCCCTACGAGCAGTACTTC
TRBV29-1	NA	17	NA	TRBJ1-2	CSVEDGYRASPFYGYTF	TGCAGCGTTGAAGATGGGTACAGGGCCTCGCCCTTCTATGGCTACACCTTC
TRBV5-1	NA	16	NA	TRBJ2-3	CASSLGQPGITDTQYF	TGCGCCAGCAGCTTGGGACAGCCTGGAATCACAGATACGCAGTATTTT
TRBV15	NA	13	NA	TRBJ1-2	CATSIASDYGYTF	TGTGCCACCAGCATCGCCAGCGACTATGGCTACACCTTC
TRBV28	NA	16	TRBD2	TRBJ2-3	CASRGLAGVITDTQYF	TGTGCCAGCAGAGGACTAGCGGGTGTTATCACAGATACGCAGTATTTT
TRBV19	NA	13	NA	TRBJ2-3	CASSSRVTDTQYF	TGTGCCAGTAGTAGTAGGGTTACAGATACGCAGTATTTT
TRBV15	NA	16	NA	TRBJ2-7	CATSRDLARGFHEQYF	TGTGCCACCAGCAGAGACCTTGCTAGGGGGTTCCACGAGCAGTACTTC
TRBV2	once	15	TRBD1	TRBJ1-6	CASSEGRQGGSPLHF	TGTGCCAGCAGTGAGGGGAGACAGGGGGGTTCACCCCTCCACTTT
TRBV6-5	NA	15	NA	TRBJ1-6	CASSKTEQGISPLHF	TGTGCCAGCAGTAAGACGGAACAAGGGATTTCACCCCTCCACTTT
TRBV19	NA	16	TRBD1	TRBJ2-1	CASSRTGTGGINEQFF	TGTGCCAGTAGTAGAACCGGGACAGGGGGCATCAATGAGCAGTTCTTC
TRBV11-3	NA	15	TRBD2	TRBJ2-1	CASSFGMSGRSEQFF	TGTGCCAGCAGCTTTGGGATGAGCGGGAGAAGTGAGCAGTTCTTC
TRBV19	few	12	TRBD1	TRBJ1-2	CANETGGLGYTF	TGTGCCAATGAGACAGGGGGCCTTGGCTACACCTTC
TRBV7-8	NA	16	NA	TRBJ2-7	CASSLAAGASSYEQYF	TGTGCCAGCAGCTTAGCCGCGGGTGCAAGCTCCTACGAGCAGTACTTC
TRBV20-1	once	12	NA	TRBJ2-7	CSASRPPNEQYF	TGCAGTGCTAGTCGCCCCCCTAACGAGCAGTACTTC
TRBV18	medium-sized	14	NA	TRBJ2-3	CASSPRASVDTQYF	TGTGCCAGCTCACCACGGGCTAGCGTAGATACGCAGTATTTT
TRBV20-1	NA	13	TRBD1	TRBJ2-7	CSASVDRGQRQYF	TGCAGTGCTAGTGTGGACAGGGGGCAACGGCAGTACTTC
TRBV18	many	16	NA	TRBJ1-6	CASSQPARGGLLPLHF	TGTGCCAGCTCACAACCTGCGCGAGGGGGTCTGCTACCCCTCCACTTT
TRBV5-4	NA	12	NA	TRBJ2-1	CASSGQYNEQFF	TGTGCCAGCAGCGGACAGTACAATGAGCAGTTCTTC
TRBV7-9	NA	12	NA	TRBJ2-1	CASSPPGDKQFF	TGTGCCAGCAGCCCGCCGGGTGATAAGCAGTTCTTC
TRBV4-2	NA	15	NA	TRBJ2-7	CASSQGVSMTYEQYF	TGTGCCAGCAGCCAAGGGGTCTCGATGACCTACGAGCAGTACTTC
TRBV6-5	NA	14	NA	TRBJ1-4	CASRITGFNEKLFF	TGTGCCAGCAGGATTACAGGGTTTAATGAAAAACTGTTTTTT
TRBV19	once	14	TRBD2	TRBJ2-1	CASSSPAGWNEQFF	TGTGCCAGTAGTAGCCCAGCGGGATGGAATGAGCAGTTCTTC
TRBV24-1	NA	14	TRBD1	TRBJ2-3	CATPSGGGADTQYF	TGTGCCACCCCCTCAGGGGGCGGTGCAGATACGCAGTATTTT
TRBV5-4	NA	15	TRBD1	TRBJ1-1	CASSHRDRVTFRAFF	TGTGCCAGCAGCCACCGGGACAGGGTCACCTTTCGTGCTTTCTTT